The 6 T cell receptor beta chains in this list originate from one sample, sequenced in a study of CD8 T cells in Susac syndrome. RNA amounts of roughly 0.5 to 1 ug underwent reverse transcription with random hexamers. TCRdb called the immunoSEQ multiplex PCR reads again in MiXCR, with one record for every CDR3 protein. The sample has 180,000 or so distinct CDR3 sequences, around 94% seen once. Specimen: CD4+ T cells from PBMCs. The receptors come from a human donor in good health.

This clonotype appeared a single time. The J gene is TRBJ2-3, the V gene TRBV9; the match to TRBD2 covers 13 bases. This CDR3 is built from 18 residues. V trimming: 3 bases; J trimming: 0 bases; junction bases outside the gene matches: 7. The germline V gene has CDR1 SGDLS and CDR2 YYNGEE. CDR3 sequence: CASSGGLAGDRSTDTQYF. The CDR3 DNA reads TGTGCCAGCAGCGGAGGACTAGCGGGGGATCGTAGCACAGATACGCAGTATTTT. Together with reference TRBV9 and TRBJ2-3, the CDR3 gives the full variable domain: DSGVTQTPKHLITATGQRVTLRCSPRSGDLSVYWYQQSLDQGLQFLIQYYNGEERAKGNILERFSAQQFPDLHSELNLSSLELGDSALYFCASSGGLAGDRSTDTQYFGPGTRLTVL.

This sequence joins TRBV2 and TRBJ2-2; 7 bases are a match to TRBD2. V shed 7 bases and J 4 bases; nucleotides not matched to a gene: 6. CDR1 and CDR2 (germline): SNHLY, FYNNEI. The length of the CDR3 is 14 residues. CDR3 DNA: TGTGCCAGCACGGGGGAGCGGGGCACCGGGGAGCTGTTTTTT. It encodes CASTGERGTGELFF.

The CDR3 bases are TGCAGTGCTACGTTTGGACAGAACTCCTACAATGAGCAGTTCTTC. Residues: CSATFGQNSYNEQFF. The chain links TRBV20-1 to TRBJ2-1, with D possibly being TRBD1 (6 bases). Trimming left V 4 bases short and J 0 bases short, with 13 bases between. The germline CDR1 and CDR2 sequences are DFQATT and SNEGSKA (reference sequence). This CDR3 is built from 15 residues.

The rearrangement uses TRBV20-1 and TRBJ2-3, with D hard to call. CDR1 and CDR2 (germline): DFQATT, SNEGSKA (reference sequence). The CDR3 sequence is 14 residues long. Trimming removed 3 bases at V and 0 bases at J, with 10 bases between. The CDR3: CSASRRPSTDTQYF. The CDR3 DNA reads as TGCAGTGCTAGTCGCAGACCTAGCACAGATACGCAGTATTTT.

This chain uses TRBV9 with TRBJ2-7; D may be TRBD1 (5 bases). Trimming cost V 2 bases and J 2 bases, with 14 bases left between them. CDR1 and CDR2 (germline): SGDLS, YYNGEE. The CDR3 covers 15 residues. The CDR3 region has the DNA TGTGCCAGCAGCGTGGGGCGTACCCAGCCCTACGAGCAGTACTTC. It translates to CASSVGRTQPYEQYF.

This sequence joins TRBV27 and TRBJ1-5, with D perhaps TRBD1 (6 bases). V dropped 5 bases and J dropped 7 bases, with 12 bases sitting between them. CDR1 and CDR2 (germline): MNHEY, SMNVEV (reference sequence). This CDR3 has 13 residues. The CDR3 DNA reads TGTGCCAGCAGTGCAATACAGGGCCAGCCCCAGCATTTT. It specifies CASSAIQGQPQHF.